This T cell receptor beta chain was profiled in a study of regulatory T cells in long-lasting Graves disease. This clonotype was detected only a few times. The CDR3 has 15 residues. J gave up 3 bases and V 1 base, and 4 bases lay outside the gene matches. Germline V gene data show CDR1 as GTSNPN and CDR2 as SVGIG (reference sequence). Building of the TCR beta libraries involved iRepertoire HTBI primers and Arm-PCR of CDR3 regions. TCRdb analysed the multiplex PCR reads with MiXCR anew, one entry per CDR3 protein. The table shows about 470,000 distinct CDR3 sequences, with roughly 16% occurring only once. Indicated time point: newly diagnosed GD, antithyroid drugs for less than 3 months. The TCR library used RNA extracted from PBMCs. The sample also formed part of further work on T cells in Graves' hyperthyroidism and ophthalmopathy.

This TCR was recovered from a man aged 35 to 55 with Graves disease. The sequencing here drew on peripheral blood mononuclear cells (PBMCs), taken at new diagnosis, from a patient treated with antithyroid drugs. This chain connects TRBV30 to TRBJ1-4; 8 positions agree with TRBD1. CDR3 bases: TGTGCCTGGAGTGAGACAGGGGTACCTAATGAAAAACTGTTTTTT. The encoded protein is CAWSETGVPNEKLFF.